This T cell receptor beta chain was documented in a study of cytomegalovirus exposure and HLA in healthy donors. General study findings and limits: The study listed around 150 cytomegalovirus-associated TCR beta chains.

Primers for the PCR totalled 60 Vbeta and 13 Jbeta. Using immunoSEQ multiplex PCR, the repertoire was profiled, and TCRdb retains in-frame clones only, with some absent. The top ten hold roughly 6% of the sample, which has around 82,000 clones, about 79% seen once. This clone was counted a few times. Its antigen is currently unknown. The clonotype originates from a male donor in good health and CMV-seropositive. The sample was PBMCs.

The CDR3 here is CASSFGQGWPEAFF. CDR3 nucleotide sequence: TGTGCCAGTAGTTTTGGGCAGGGTTGGCCTGAAGCTTTCTTT. This chain joins TRBV19 and TRBJ1-1; D is perhaps TRBD1 (5 bases). Looked up from germline, CDR1 is LNHDA and CDR2 is SQIVND (reference sequence). The CDR3 consists of 14 residues. V shed 5 bases and J shed 6 bases, with 16 bases lying between them.